The clone carrying this TCR beta chain was picked up a small number of times. The data originate from a study of blood T cells in healthy people across ages. Sample-barcoded 5' priming and a J-beta primer mix drove a second PCR of 7 to 11 cycles. Each cDNA was tagged by a template-switch adaptor containing 12 random nucleotides. MiXCR, run by TCRdb on the 5' RACE reads, gives a single entry per CDR3 protein. The table has over a million distinct CDR3 sequences, under 55% seen once. There were at least 5.5 micrograms of total RNA extracted from every sample. Germline CDR1 is WSHSY and CDR2 is SAAADI. Losses at the gene ends were 5 bases for V and 4 bases for J; bases not matched to a gene: 5. The CDR3 loop spans 16 amino acids.

The J gene is TRBJ2-3, the V gene TRBV10-2; 14 bases fit TRBD2. Sequencing used blood. This sequence was found in a woman aged 60 to 75 in good health. CDR3 in DNA: TGCGCCAGCAGTCGACTAGCGGGAGGGCCGGCAGATACGCAGTATTTT. Amino acid sequence: CASSRLAGGPADTQYF.